Following are 2 T cell receptor beta chains from one sample sequenced in a study of blood T cell repertoires in COVID-19. Only in-frame clones appear in the TCRdb table, and some are missing; sequencing was by immunoSEQ multiplex PCR. The repertoire holds about 140,000 clones, with roughly 80% as singletons. The sample was peripheral blood. All receptors derive from a man between 65 and 79 years old who had recovered from COVID-19.

The DNA for the CDR3 is TGCGCCAGCAGGGCCACTAAGGGACTAGCGGGAAGAAATGAGCAGTTCTTC. This translates into CASRATKGLAGRNEQFF. The V gene is TRBV10-1, the J gene TRBJ2-1; 13 bases align to TRBD2. V lost 6 bases and J lost 7; bases outside the gene matches: 12. Looked up from germline, CDR1 is WNHNN and CDR2 is SYGVQD (reference sequence). The CDR3 totals 17 residues.

The chain employs TRBV30 and TRBJ1-1; tentative D call: TRBD1 (5 bases). Trimming took 5 bases from V and 2 from J, leaving 6 bases between them. Looked up from germline, CDR1 is GTSNPN and CDR2 is SVGIG (reference sequence). This CDR3 has 11 residues. The CDR3, as DNA: TGTGCCTGGGGGGCAAACACTGAAGCTTTCTTT. Its translation: CAWGANTEAFF. Looking up the rest from reference TRBV30 and TRBJ1-1 gives the full variable domain: SQTIHQWPATLVQPVGSPLSLECTVEGTSNPNLYWYRQAAGRGLQLLFYSVGIGQISSEVPQNLSASRPQDRQFILSSKKLLLSDSGFYLCAWGANTEAFFGQGTRLTVV.